Detailed here is one TCR beta chain. The source of the sample is a study of blood T cell repertoires in COVID-19. Study as a whole: Sites across the United States, Italy and Spain contributed samples from acute and convalescent COVID-19. The cDNA or gDNA used as material had been derived from T cells, B-cell-depleted T cells, or PBMCs.

Under the authors' procedure: Scientists estimated how many nucleated cells there were by amplifying reference gene primers. Some clones are missing from TCRdb's copy, which holds only in-frame ones; the method was immunoSEQ multiplex PCR. Clonal size and the V and J genes are those of that table, whereas D and trimming came from the DNA. The data hold approximately 50,000 clones, with more than 75% observed a single time. The V end was cut by 6 bases, the J end by 6 bases, with 9 bases between. The length of the CDR3 is 12 residues. This chain joins TRBV12-3 or TRBV12-4 and TRBJ1-5; D possibly corresponds to TRBD1 (5 bases). The origin of this receptor is a human donor in a cohort sampled during active COVID-19. What was sequenced was peripheral blood. The DNA of the CDR3 is TGTGCCAGCAGCGCAGGGTCTCAGCCCCAGCATTTT. Translated, it gives CASSAGSQPQHF.